These 21 T cell receptor beta chains share one sample of origin, sequenced in a study of memory CD4+ T cells and cytomegalovirus serostatus. The repertoire was sequenced with immunoSEQ multiplex PCR; TCRdb's copy has only in-frame clones and lacks some. Of tens of thousands of clones listed, 70% to 80% are singletons. The sort gate was single viable CD3+CD4+CD8-CD45RO+ cells for memory CD4+ T cells. The sequenced material came from memory CD4+ T cells from blood. The origin of the receptors is an adult in good health and CMV-seronegative.

The rearrangement uses TRBV27 and TRBJ2-7; no firm D call. The CDR3 is made up of 16 amino acids. Germline V gene sequence: CDR1 MNHEY, CDR2 SMNVEV (reference sequence). Trimming took off 5 bases at V and 2 bases at J, with 19 bases between the two ends. CDR3 residues: CASSRRGPLETYEQYF. CDR3 sequence (DNA): TGTGCCAGCAGTCGTCGAGGTCCCCTAGAGACCTACGAGCAGTACTTC.

V usage is TRBV7-2 and J usage is TRBJ2-1, with 10 bases aligning to TRBD2. From germline, CDR1 is SGHTA and CDR2 FQGNSA. Trimming at V came to 4 bases and at J to 7 bases, leaving 7 bases not matched to a gene. This CDR3 has 15 residues. CDR3 sequence reads: CASSSQLAGYNEQFF. CDR3 nucleotides: TGTGCCAGCAGCTCCCAACTAGCGGGGTATAATGAGCAGTTCTTC. Supplemented by reference TRBV7-2 and TRBJ2-1, the full variable domain reads GAGVSQSPSNKVTEKGKDVELRCDPISGHTALYWYRQSLGQGLEFLIYFQGNSAPDKSGLPSDRFSAERTGGSVSTLTIQRTQQEDSAVYLCASSSQLAGYNEQFFGPGTRLTVL.

J is TRBJ1-4 and V is TRBV4-1, with 7 bases aligning to TRBD1. V lost 5 bases to trimming and J lost 3 bases; unmatched junction nucleotides: 6. In germline, CDR1 is MGHRA, CDR2 YSYEKL. This CDR3 spans 15 amino acids. The CDR3 DNA is TGCGCCAGCAGCGATGAGGGGGCCGCTAATGAAAAACTGTTTTTT. Protein sequence: CASSDEGAANEKLFF.

V gene TRBV28 combines with J gene TRBJ2-1, with D unclear. This CDR3 region has 14 residues. Trimming left V 3 bases short and J 2 bases short, with 8 bases between. Looked up from germline, CDR1 is MDHEN and CDR2 is SYDVKM. The CDR3 DNA reads as TGTGCCAGCAGTTTTGGGGTCCCCTACAATGAGCAGTTCTTC. As protein: CASSFGVPYNEQFF.

The chain joins TRBV29-1 to TRBJ2-1; 8 bases agree with TRBD2. Germline trimming cut 6 bases from V and 4 bases from J; bases unmatched to any gene: 8. From germline, CDR1 is SQVTM and CDR2 ANQGSEA. The CDR3 contains 14 residues. Written as DNA, the CDR3 is TGCAGCGTAACCTCTAGCGGGCTTTACAATGAGCAGTTCTTC. It translates to CSVTSSGLYNEQFF.

The chain combines TRBV5-1 with TRBJ2-1; TRBD1 matches at 11 bases. V trimming: 0 bases; J trimming: 8 bases; junction bases outside the gene matches: 7. CDR1 is SGHRS, CDR2 YFSETQ, per germline. The CDR3 has 16 amino acids. CDR3 coding DNA: TGCGCCAGCAGCTTGGGCGGGACAGGGGGTAGCGATGAGCAGTTCTTC. Its translation is CASSLGGTGGSDEQFF.

V usage is TRBV2 and J usage is TRBJ1-6; no definite D call. The CDR3 has 13 residues. Germline CDR1 SNHLY, CDR2 FYNNEI. Trimming pared 6 bases from V and 9 bases from J, leaving 12 bases between. The CDR3 DNA reads TGTGCCAGCAGGGTAACGGCGAGTTCACCCCTCCACTTT. Residues: CASRVTASSPLHF.

This clone occurred a few times. The chain links TRBV18 to TRBJ1-1; unclear D gene. The CDR3 runs 14 residues. Trimming cost V 6 bases and J 0 bases, with 11 bases left between them. Germline assignment: CDR1 KGHSH and CDR2 LQKENI. The chain's CDR3 is CASSASVMNTEAFF. In nucleotides, the CDR3 is TGTGCCAGCTCCGCATCGGTAATGAACACTGAAGCTTTCTTT.

This chain joins TRBV28 and TRBJ1-2; D uncertain. V lost 3 bases to trimming and J lost 2 bases, with 13 bases between them. The CDR3 consists of 15 residues. Per the germline V gene, CDR1 is MDHEN and CDR2 is SYDVKM. CDR3 loop: CASSLNAGINYGYTF. The CDR3 coding sequence is TGTGCCAGCAGTTTGAACGCCGGGATCAACTATGGCTACACCTTC.

This clone has a single count. This sequence joins TRBV19 and TRBJ2-7; weak D call: TRBD1 (6 bases). Looked up from germline, CDR1 is LNHDA and CDR2 is SQIVND (reference sequence). The CDR3 extends over 14 amino acids. V was trimmed by 6 bases and J by 7 bases, leaving 19 bases between them. CDR3 DNA: TGTGCCAGTAGATCAGGGACACCGATGGGTGAGCAGTACTTC. It yields the protein CASRSGTPMGEQYF.

This clone was counted only a few times. The gene calls are TRBV9 and TRBJ2-5, with 11 bases lining up with TRBD1. This CDR3 contains 16 residues. Germline values: CDR1 SGDLS, CDR2 YYNGEE. V trimming: 4 bases; J trimming: 4 bases; junction bases outside the gene matches: 9. CDR3: CASSKNTGTGGETQYF. The CDR3 DNA sequence: TGTGCCAGCAGCAAAAATACCGGGACAGGGGGAGAGACCCAGTACTTC. Full variable domain (remainder filled in from reference TRBV9 and TRBJ2-5): DSGVTQTPKHLITATGQRVTLRCSPRSGDLSVYWYQQSLDQGLQFLIQYYNGEERAKGNILERFSAQQFPDLHSELNLSSLELGDSALYFCASSKNTGTGGETQYFGPGTRLLVL.

V gene TRBV14 combines with J gene TRBJ1-1; D uncertain. This CDR3 comprises 15 residues. The germline CDR1 and CDR2 sequences are SGHDN and FVKESK. Between the trimmed V and J ends, which lost 0 bases and 2 bases, there was a span of 10 bases. DNA for the CDR3: TGTGCCAGCAGCCAAGATCGAAACAGAAACACTGAAGCTTTCTTT. Its translation: CASSQDRNRNTEAFF.

The chain combines TRBV4-3 with TRBJ1-3; D not resolved. This CDR3 region has 16 residues. The germline V and J ends were trimmed by 0 bases and 6 bases, with 15 bases remaining between them. Germline CDR1 is LGHNA and CDR2 is YSLEER. The CDR3 sequence: CASSQDRSFNPNTIYF. In DNA form, the CDR3 reads TGCGCCAGCAGCCAAGATCGGTCGTTCAATCCAAACACCATATATTTT.

The chain combines TRBV7-2 with TRBJ1-2; D gene unclear. Germline CDR1 and CDR2: SGHTA and FQGNSA. The CDR3 is 13 amino acids. V shed 3 bases and J shed 2 bases, with 7 bases lying between them. The CDR3 DNA is TGTGCCAGCAGCTTTGGGCCCAACTATGGCTACACCTTC. This encodes CASSFGPNYGYTF.

V gene TRBV28 combines with J gene TRBJ2-7; possibly TRBD1 for D (6 bases). The CDR3 totals 14 residues. V was trimmed by 6 bases and J by 3 bases, leaving 15 bases between them. The germline V gene encodes CDR1 MDHEN and CDR2 SYDVKM. The CDR3 coding sequence is TGTGCCAGCAGCCCCAGACAGGTAGGCTACGAGCAGTACTTC. It yields the protein CASSPRQVGYEQYF.

This chain links TRBV6-5 with TRBJ2-5; 9 nucleotides align to TRBD2. V trimming: 3 bases; J trimming: 3 bases; junction bases outside the gene matches: 8. The CDR3 covers 16 residues. Germline V gene lookup returns CDR1 MNHEY and CDR2 SVGAGI. CDR3 region: CASSYGRLAGKETQYF. CDR3 nucleotide sequence: TGTGCCAGCAGTTATGGACGGCTAGCGGGGAAAGAGACCCAGTACTTC.

The gene calls are TRBV7-2 and TRBJ2-5; no clear D gene. The germline V gene encodes CDR1 SGHTA and CDR2 FQGNSA. Trimming cost V 1 base and J 0 bases, with 9 bases left between them. The CDR3 runs to 15 residues. CDR3 sequence: CASSLVLANQETQYF. DNA of the CDR3: TGTGCCAGCAGCTTAGTATTGGCAAACCAAGAGACCCAGTACTTC.

The gene calls are TRBV10-3 and TRBJ1-5; 8 bases map to TRBD1. V lost 4 bases, J lost 1 base, and 3 bases stayed unmatched. Germline V gives CDR1 ENHRY, CDR2 SYGVKD. The CDR3 totals 15 residues. CDR3 DNA sequence: TGTGCCATCAGTGGAGGACAGGGAAGCAATCAGCCCCAGCATTTT. Amino acids: CAISGGQGSNQPQHF.

This clone was seen only a few times. J is TRBJ2-7 and V is TRBV19; D remains ambiguous. Trimming took 2 bases from V and 6 from J, leaving 11 bases between them. Per germline, CDR1 LNHDA and CDR2 SQIVND (reference sequence). This CDR3 region has 13 residues. The CDR3 DNA is TGTGCCAGTAGTATACTCGGAGTAGCCGAGCAGTACTTC. It yields the protein CASSILGVAEQYF.

J is TRBJ1-4 and V is TRBV7-2; TRBD1 might be the D (6 bases). This CDR3 is built from 13 residues. CDR1 and CDR2 (germline): SGHTA, FQGNSA. Trimming took 6 bases from V and 8 from J, leaving 13 bases between them. The chain's CDR3 is CASSQGGGEKLFF. CDR3 coding DNA: TGTGCCAGCAGTCAAGGGGGTGGGGAAAAACTGTTTTTT. The whole variable domain, filled in from reference TRBV7-2 and TRBJ1-4, reads GAGVSQSPSNKVTEKGKDVELRCDPISGHTALYWYRQSLGQGLEFLIYFQGNSAPDKSGLPSDRFSAERTGGSVSTLTIQRTQQEDSAVYLCASSQGGGEKLFFGSGTQLSVL.

The genes are TRBV21-1 and TRBJ2-1; the table names TRBD2, a call not compared with the DNA. TRBV21-1 is given as a pseudogene. The CDR3 contains 18 residues. CDR3 sequence (DNA): TGTGCCAGCAGCCAGGTTTTCCCGGGACTAGCGGGAGTGTGGGAGCAGTTCTTC. It is translated as CASSQVFPGLAGVWEQFF.